The clone carrying this T cell receptor beta chain was seen only a few times. Its antigen is not identified. These data belong to a study of T cells after yellow fever vaccination. General observations from the study: Only a minor proportion of clonotypes was detected across both CD4 and CD8 compartments. After the booster, about 95% of CD4 and about nine tenths of CD8 primary-response clones were re-detected. Abundant contaminating clonotypes from the bulk population could appear in FACS-sorted repertoires.

TCRdb re-derived calls from the 5' RACE reads in MiXCR, one entry per CDR3 protein. Altogether fewer than 650,000 distinct CDR3 sequences are present, 21% being singletons, with the ten largest covering roughly a sixth. The sample was PBMCs, taken 21 days after the first yellow fever vaccination. The receptor was derived from a man younger than 30 who received the YFV17D yellow fever vaccine.

CDR3 amino acids: CASRLQGVTGELFF. The CDR3 coding sequence is TGTGCCAGCAGGTTACAGGGGGTGACCGGGGAGCTGTTTTTT. The V gene is TRBV25-1, the J gene TRBJ2-2; TRBD1 aligns across 8 bases. Germline V gene lookup returns CDR1 MGHDK and CDR2 SYGVNS. This CDR3 has 14 residues. V trimming: 6 bases; J trimming: 5 bases; junction bases outside the gene matches: 5. The variable domain in full, with the rest retrieved from reference TRBV25-1 and TRBJ2-2, is EADIYQTPRYLVIGTGKKITLECSQTMGHDKMYWYQQDPGMELHLIHYSYGVNSTEKGDLSSESTVSRIRTEHFPLTLESARPSHTSQYLCASRLQGVTGELFFGEGSRLTVL.